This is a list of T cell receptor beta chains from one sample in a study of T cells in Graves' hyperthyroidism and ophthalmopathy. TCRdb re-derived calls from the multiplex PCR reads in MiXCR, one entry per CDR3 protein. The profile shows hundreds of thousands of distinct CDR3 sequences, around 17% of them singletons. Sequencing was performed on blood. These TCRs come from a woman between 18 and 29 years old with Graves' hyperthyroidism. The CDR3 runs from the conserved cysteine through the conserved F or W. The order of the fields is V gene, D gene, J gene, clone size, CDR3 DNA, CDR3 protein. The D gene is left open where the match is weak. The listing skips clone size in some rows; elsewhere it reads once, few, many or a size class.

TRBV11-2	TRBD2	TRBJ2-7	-	TGTGCCAGCAGCTCGATTAGCGGGAGGATCTACGAGCAGTACTTC	CASSSISGRIYEQYF
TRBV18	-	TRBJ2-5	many	TGTGCCAGCTCACCAAGACAGCAAGAGACCCAGTACTTC	CASSPRQQETQYF
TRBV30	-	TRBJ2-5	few	TGTGCCTGGACCCCTGGGGTTTTGAAACTTAGGGAGACCCAGTACTTC	CAWTPGVLKLRETQYF
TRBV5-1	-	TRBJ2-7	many	TGCGCCAGCAGGGTGGCCTCGCAGGGCTCCTACGAGCAGTACTTC	CASRVASQGSYEQYF
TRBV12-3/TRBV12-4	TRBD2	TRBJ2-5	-	TGTGCCAGCAGTTTATTAGCGACGGGAGGAGAGACCCAGTACTTC	CASSLLATGGETQYF
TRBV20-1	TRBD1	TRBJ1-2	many	TGCAGTGCCTATGCGCCGGGACAGGGGCGACATGGCTACACCTTC	CSAYAPGQGRHGYTF
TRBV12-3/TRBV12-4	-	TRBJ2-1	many	TGTGCCAGCAGTTTAGCGGCAGGGGAAGGCTTATATACATCGAGTGAGCAGTTCTTC	CASSLAAGEGLYTSSEQFF
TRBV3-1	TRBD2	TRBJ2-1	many	TGTGCCAGCAGCCCTTGGACTAGCGGGAACTACAATGAGCAGTTCTTC	CASSPWTSGNYNEQFF
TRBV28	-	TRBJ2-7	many	TGTGCCAGCTTTTCTCAGTCCTACGAGCAGTACTTC	CASFSQSYEQYF
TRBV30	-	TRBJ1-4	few	TGTGCCTGGAGTGTACTTTTGGCTGAAAAACTGTTTTTT	CAWSVLLAEKLFF
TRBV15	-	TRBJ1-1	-	TGTGCCACCAGCAGATACAGGGACACTGAAGCTTTCTTT	CATSRYRDTEAFF
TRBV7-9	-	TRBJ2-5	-	TGTGCCAGCAGCTTACCGCTTTCTGGTTTTGGGATGAGGGATCGCCAAGAGACCCAGTACTTC	CASSLPLSGFGMRDRQETQYF
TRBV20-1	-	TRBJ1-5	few	TGCAGTGCTAGAGCCGGCACAGGAGGGGGATCCTATAGCAATCAGCCCCAGCATTTT	CSARAGTGGGSYSNQPQHF
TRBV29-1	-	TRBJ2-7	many	TGCAGCGTTGAGGGAGAGGAAAACTACGAGCAGTACTTC	CSVEGEENYEQYF
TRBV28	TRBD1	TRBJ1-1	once	TGTGCCAGCAGTTTAAAGGACAGGGGCATAAGGGGAGCTTTCTTT	CASSLKDRGIRGAFF
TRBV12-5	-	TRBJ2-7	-	TGTGCTAGTGGGACCGGACGGATAAGCTCCTACGAGCAGTACTTC	CASGTGRISSYEQYF
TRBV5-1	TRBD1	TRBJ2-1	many	TGCGCCAGCAGCTTGGTGTTAGGGACAGGGGGGGGTGAGCAGTTCTTC	CASSLVLGTGGGEQFF
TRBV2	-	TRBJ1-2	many	TGTGCCAGCAGTGAGTCTGGCCTCTATGGCTACACCTTC	CASSESGLYGYTF
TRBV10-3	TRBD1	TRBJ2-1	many	TGTGCCATCAGTCCGCTGGACAGGGGGACCTACAATGAGCAGTTCTTC	CAISPLDRGTYNEQFF
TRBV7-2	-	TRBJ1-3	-	TGTGCCAGCAGCCCGAGGGCCGCATCCTTTGGAAACACCATATATTTT	CASSPRAASFGNTIYF
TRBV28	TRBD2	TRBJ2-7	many	TGTGCCAGCAGTTTACCACCCTGGGCGGGAGACCGTGGCGAGCAGTACTTC	CASSLPPWAGDRGEQYF
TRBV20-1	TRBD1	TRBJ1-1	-	TGCAGTGCTATGTCTGGACAGGGGGCTCGTTTGAACACTGAAGCTTCCTTT	CSAMSGQGARLNTEASF